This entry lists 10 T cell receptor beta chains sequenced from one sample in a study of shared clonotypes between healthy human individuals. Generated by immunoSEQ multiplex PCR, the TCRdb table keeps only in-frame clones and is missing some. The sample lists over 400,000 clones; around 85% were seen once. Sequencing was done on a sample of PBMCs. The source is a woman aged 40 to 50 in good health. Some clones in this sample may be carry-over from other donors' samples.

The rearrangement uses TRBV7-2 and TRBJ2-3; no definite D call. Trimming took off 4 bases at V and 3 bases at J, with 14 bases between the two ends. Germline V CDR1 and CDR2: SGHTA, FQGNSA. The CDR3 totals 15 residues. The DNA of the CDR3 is TGTGCCAGCAGCTACTTTTCGGGTCCTACAGATACGCAGTATTTT. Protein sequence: CASSYFSGPTDTQYF.

CDR3 loop: CASSLAGYNQPQHF. DNA of the CDR3: TGTGCCAGCAGCTTGGCAGGCTACAATCAGCCCCAGCATTTT. The J gene is TRBJ1-5, the V gene TRBV13; D gene ambiguous. The germline V and J ends were trimmed by 3 bases and 3 bases, with 9 bases remaining between them. Germline V CDR1 and CDR2: PRHDT, FYEKMQ (reference sequence). This CDR3 contains 14 residues.

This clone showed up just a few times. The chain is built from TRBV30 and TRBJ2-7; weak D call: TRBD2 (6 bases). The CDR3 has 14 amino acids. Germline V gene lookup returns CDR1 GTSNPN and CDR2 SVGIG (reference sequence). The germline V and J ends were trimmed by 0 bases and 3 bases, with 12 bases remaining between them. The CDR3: CAWSVPGLVYEQYF. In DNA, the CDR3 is TGTGCCTGGAGTGTACCGGGACTCGTCTACGAGCAGTACTTC.

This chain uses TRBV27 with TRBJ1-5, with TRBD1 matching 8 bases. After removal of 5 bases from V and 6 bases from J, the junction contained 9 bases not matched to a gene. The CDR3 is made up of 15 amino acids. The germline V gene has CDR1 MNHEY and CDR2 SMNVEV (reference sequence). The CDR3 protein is CASSPRTGFGQPQHF. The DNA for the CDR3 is TGTGCCAGCAGTCCACGGACAGGGTTCGGTCAGCCCCAGCATTTT.

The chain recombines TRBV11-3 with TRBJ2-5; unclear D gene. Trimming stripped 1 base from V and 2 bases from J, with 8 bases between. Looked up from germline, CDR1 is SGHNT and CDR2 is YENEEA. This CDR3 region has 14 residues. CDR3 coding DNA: TGTGCCAGCAGCTTAGGTGGTTTACAAGAGACCCAGTACTTC. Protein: CASSLGGLQETQYF.

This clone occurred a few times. In DNA form, the CDR3 reads TGTGCCAGTAGTACCCCCCCAGAGGAATCTGAAGCTTTCTTT. Translating gives CASSTPPEESEAFF. The chain employs TRBV19 and TRBJ1-1; D is uncertain. Germline loops: CDR1 LNHDA, CDR2 SQIVND (reference sequence). V lost 4 bases and J lost 6, with 15 bases in between. CDR3 length equals 14 residues. The full variable domain, with the rest looked up from reference TRBV19 and TRBJ1-1, is DGGITQSPKYLFRKEGQNVTLSCEQNLNHDAMYWYRQDPGQGLRLIYYSQIVNDFQKGDIAEGYSVSREKKESFPLTVTSAQKNPTAFYLCASSTPPEESEAFFGQGTRLTVV.

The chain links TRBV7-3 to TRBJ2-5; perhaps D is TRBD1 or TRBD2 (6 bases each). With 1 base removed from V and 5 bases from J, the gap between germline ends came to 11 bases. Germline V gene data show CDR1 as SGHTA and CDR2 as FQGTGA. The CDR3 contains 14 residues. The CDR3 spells CASSLMGGTETQYF. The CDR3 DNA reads TGTGCCAGCAGCTTAATGGGGGGCACGGAGACCCAGTACTTC.

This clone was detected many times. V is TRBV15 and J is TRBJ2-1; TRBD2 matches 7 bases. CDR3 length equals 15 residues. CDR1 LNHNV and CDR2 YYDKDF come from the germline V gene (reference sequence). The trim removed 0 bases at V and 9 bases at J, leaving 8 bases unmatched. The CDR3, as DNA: TGTGCCACCAGCAGAGATGCAGGACTAGTGGGTGAGCAGTTCTTC. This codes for CATSRDAGLVGEQFF.

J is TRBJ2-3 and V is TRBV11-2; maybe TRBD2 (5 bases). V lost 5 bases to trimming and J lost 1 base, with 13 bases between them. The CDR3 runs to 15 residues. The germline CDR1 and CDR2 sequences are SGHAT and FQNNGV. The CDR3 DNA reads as TGTGCCAGCAGCCCCCGGAGGCGTGGCACAGATACGCAGTATTTT. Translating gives CASSPRRRGTDTQYF.

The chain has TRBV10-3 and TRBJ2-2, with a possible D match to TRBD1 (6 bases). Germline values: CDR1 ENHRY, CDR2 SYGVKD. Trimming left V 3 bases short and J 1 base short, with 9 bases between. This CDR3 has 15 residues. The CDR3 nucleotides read TGTGCCATCAGTGACACAGGGAAGAACACCGGGGAGCTGTTTTTT. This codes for CAISDTGKNTGELFF.